The T cell receptor beta chain described here comes from a study of T cell repertoires in cytomegalovirus infection. Across the study: Both a matching HLA type and CMV infection were indicated by public TCR beta signatures.

Note on this clonotype: Its specificity is not known.

The V segment lost 2 bases and the J segment 0 bases; nucleotides outside the gene matches: 7. The CDR3 is 16 residues long. Per the germline V gene, CDR1 is MNHEY and CDR2 is SVGEGT. Using its own MiXCR run on the reads, TCRdb lists one record per CDR3 protein. The sample yields about 83,000 distinct CDR3 sequences, more than 20% seen once. Sequenced here: CD8+ T cells from cultured PBMCs, sampled from culture after CMV antigen stimulation. The chain joins TRBV6-2 or TRBV6-3 to TRBJ2-7, with 7 bases identical to TRBD1. The sequence derives from a human donor in good health (CMV status not recorded). Some clones in this sample may be carry-over from other donors' samples. This chain's CDR3 is CASSYTGTESSYEQYF. CDR3 coding DNA: TGTGCCAGCAGTTACACCGGGACAGAGAGCTCCTACGAGCAGTACTTC.